A single sample gave rise to the 5 T cell receptor beta chains below, sequenced in a study of cytomegalovirus exposure and HLA in healthy donors. Here immunoSEQ multiplex PCR was the method, and the copy in TCRdb shows in-frame clones only, minus some. The data hold about 240,000 clones, with approximately 84% observed a single time. The specimen sequenced was PBMCs. The receptors originated from a woman younger than 45 in good health and CMV-seropositive.

This chain links TRBV19 with TRBJ1-2; D unclear. The CDR3 contains 16 residues. V was trimmed by 3 bases and J by 0 bases, leaving 14 bases between them. From germline, CDR1 is LNHDA and CDR2 SQIVND (reference sequence). DNA of the CDR3: TGTGCCAGTAGTATGATCCGGTTGATAGCTAACTATGGCTACACCTTC. Translating it yields CASSMIRLIANYGYTF.

This sequence joins TRBV10-3 and TRBJ1-2; D is unclear. Germline loops: CDR1 ENHRY, CDR2 SYGVKD. V was trimmed by 10 bases and J by 7 bases, leaving 19 bases between them. There are 13 residues in the CDR3. This CDR3 is CATMAGGQGGYTF. In DNA form, the CDR3 reads TGTGCCACCATGGCGGGAGGCCAAGGTGGCTACACCTTC.

The chain carries TRBV6-6 and TRBJ2-5; 7 nucleotides align to TRBD1. Per the germline V gene, CDR1 is MNHNY and CDR2 is SVGAGI (reference sequence). The CDR3 has 14 amino acids. J gave up 3 bases and V 2 bases, and 3 bases lay outside the gene matches. The CDR3 reads CASSYDRDKETQYF. In nucleotides, the CDR3 is TGTGCCAGCAGTTACGACAGGGACAAAGAGACCCAGTACTTC.

The chain is built from TRBV27 and TRBJ1-5, with 7 positions matching TRBD1. Germline trimming cut 6 bases from V and 2 bases from J; bases unmatched to any gene: 4. The CDR3 totals 14 residues. Germline values: CDR1 MNHEY, CDR2 SMNVEV (reference sequence). The CDR3 loop reads CASSNTGGNQPQHF. The CDR3 DNA is TGTGCCAGCAGCAATACAGGGGGCAATCAGCCCCAGCATTTT.

This chain joins TRBV11-3 and TRBJ2-2; D is uncertain. Trimming removed 1 base from V and 1 base from J, with 7 bases in between. CDR1 and CDR2 (germline): SGHNT, YENEEA. The CDR3 totals 15 residues. For the CDR3, the DNA is TGTGCCAGCAGCTTAGTAAGAGGGAACACCGGGGAGCTGTTTTTT. This encodes CASSLVRGNTGELFF.